What follows is one T cell receptor beta chain and its context. This clone occurred once. Its antigen specificity is not known. Base qualities are not provided; no much larger clone lies one nucleotide away. The data originate from a study of T cell repertoires in ileal Crohn's disease (dated by TCRdb to between 2018 and 2020). About the study as a whole: At the time of surgery, roughly 40% of patients were active smokers, and the median duration of disease was approximately 8 years. Every patient underwent surgery because of a complication, which was stricturing disease in about 60% and penetrating disease in roughly 39%. The study was conducted in parallel with a multicentre cohort that was designed to identify predictors of early endoscopic recurrence following ileocolonic resection. Endoscopic postoperative recurrence was defined as a Rutgeerts score above i0. A total of 170 or so mucosal samples from approximately 60 patients were sequenced, collected from several sites on the surgical specimen and at postoperative endoscopy. TCR repertoire analysis was done in fewer than 65 Crohn's disease patients from a prospective multicentre cohort. Roughly half of the patients were given postoperative therapy, with 15 to 20 on anti-TNF agents and about a dozen on thiopurines. Beyond this particular receptor, the publication reports: Compared with non-smokers, patients who were active smokers at surgery showed a significantly higher proportion of clonal expansions (around 24% vs 18%, p=0.02). Mucosal CD4 and CD8 T cells were sorted and sequenced only in a subgroup of patients, whose size was not stated. Compared with CD4 T cells, sorted CD8 T cells contained more high-frequency clones, which suggests that the mucosal expansions were mostly CD8. Higher high-frequency clone percentages at surgery were associated with endoscopic recurrence; all patients with clonality above 26.8% (18/57) had recurrence.

Inclusive of the bounding cysteine and phenylalanine, the CDR3 is 13 residues long. Of all the DNA, just the CDR3 is kept, 39 bases in frame from base 1. CDR1 and CDR2 (SGHRS, YFSETQ) derive from the germline V gene. The V and J ends are trimmed by 2 bases and 7 bases, leaving 9 bases between them. Adults with ileal or ileocolonic Crohn's disease and an indication for ileocolonic resection were eligible for inclusion. Whole ileal mucosal biopsies were kept frozen at -80 degrees C prior to DNA extraction. Genomic DNA was extracted from frozen whole biopsies with a TRizol-based method and quantified on a NanoDrop 2000 spectrophotometer. Around 500 nanograms of biopsy DNA per sample were submitted for commercial TCRB immunosequencing. Adaptive Biotechnology amplified CDR3 regions from genomic DNA with a two-step multiplex PCR that controlled for amplification bias. In the first PCR, primers covered every V and J gene segment, and in the second PCR, barcodes and Illumina adapters were added. CDR3 libraries were sequenced on an Illumina instrument. Processing in the source paper ran as follows. Vendor-provided pipelines were combined with custom analysis of raw data in R/Bioconductor under R version 3.3.0. Clonality, which ranges from 0 to 1, was calculated as the inverse of the normalised Shannon entropy across all productive clones. High-frequency clones were defined as the share of the repertoire occupied by the top 100 clones, with only clones passing a 95% confidence test being retained. Repertoire diversity was measured with the Simpson index, and overlap between samples was measured with the Morisita-Horn index. TCRdb provides this immuneACCESS table in a form limited to in-frame rearrangements. Some clones are lacking; in checked studies, under half of them reflect an unresolved V gene, and why the rest are absent is not known. V, J and clone size are those of that table, while D and trimming were read from the DNA. The sample data list over 5,000 clones, and more than 65% of these were observed just once. Roughly 13% of the sample is held by the ten biggest clonotypes.

The TCR comes from an adult with Crohn's disease. The chain is assembled from TRBV5-1 and TRBJ2-2; perhaps TRBD1 is the D gene, with 5 bases matching. What was sequenced was ileal tissue. The CDR3 has the sequence CASSFQGGGELFF. The DNA is TGCGCCAGCAGCTTCCAGGGTGGCGGGGAGCTGTTTTTT.